This TCR beta chain emerged from a study of Ad26.COV2.S vaccination and SARS-CoV-2 variants. Study-wide findings and caveats: Spike-specific TCR breadth ran higher among vaccine recipients than placebo recipients. Measurement of non-spike TCR breadth gave similar results in vaccine and placebo recipients.

Note on this clone: Antigen unknown.

Profiling relied on immunoSEQ multiplex PCR, and the TCRdb table lists in-frame clones only, not all of them. Here the sample spans about 350,000 clones, 92% being singletons. The sequences come from peripheral blood, collected after recovery from COVID-19. This TCR was recovered from a human donor who had recovered from COVID-19.

The CDR3 loop is CASSLQLQGYNEQFF. The CDR3 coding sequence is TGTGCCAGCAGCCTTCAACTGCAGGGCTACAATGAGCAGTTCTTC. The chain combines TRBV9 with TRBJ2-1, with a tentative D call TRBD1 (5 bases). Germline-derived CDR1 and CDR2 are SGDLS and YYNGEE. The CDR3 runs 15 residues. V lost 4 bases and J lost 3, with 14 bases in between.